Following are 21 T cell receptor beta chains from one sample sequenced in a study of T-cell reconstitution after alpha-beta-depleted transplantation in children. Unique molecular identifiers were used in preparing the TCRbeta library. A single record per CDR3 protein comes from TCRdb applying MiXCR to the PCR reads. The data show about 190,000 distinct CDR3 sequences, about 6.4% seen once. Sequencing used PBMCs from the stem cell graft donor, obtained from the stem cell graft. The receptor set was obtained from a human donor who donated a stem cell graft to a child with Wiskott-Aldrich syndrome.

Ten or more counts support this clonotype. The gene calls are TRBV9 and TRBJ2-7, with 9 bases fitting TRBD2. Per the germline V gene, CDR1 is SGDLS and CDR2 is YYNGEE. This CDR3 comprises 16 residues. Germline trimming cut 0 bases from V and 3 bases from J; bases unmatched to any gene: 7. In nucleotides, the CDR3 is TGTGCCAGCAGCGTAGGTCAAGGGACTAGCTACTACGAGCAGTACTTC. Amino acids: CASSVGQGTSYYEQYF.

As concerns this clonotype: Germline and junction disagree at one end, which may indicate a read error. The chain couples TRBV7-2 to TRBJ2-3; unclear D gene. This CDR3 comprises 13 residues. Germline V CDR1 and CDR2: SGHTA, FQGNSA. Written as DNA, the CDR3 is TGTGCCAGCAGCTGGATAGTCACAGATACGGAGTATTTT. Translating it yields CASSWIVTDTEYF. Using reference TRBV7-2 and TRBJ2-3 for the parts outside the CDR3, the full variable domain is GAGVSQSPSNKVTEKGKDVELRCDPISGHTALYWYRQSLGQGLEFLIYFQGNSAPDKSGLPSDRFSAERTGGSVSTLTIQRTQQEDSAVYLCASSWIVTDTEYFGPGTRLTVL.

This clonotype was picked up many times. The chain is built from TRBV5-6 and TRBJ2-7, with D possibly being TRBD1 or TRBD2 (5 bases each). Germline CDR1 SGHDT, CDR2 YYEEEE. The CDR3 runs to 15 residues. Trimming removed 4 bases from V and 1 base from J, with 15 bases in between. The CDR3: CASSRNEGYSYEQYF. In nucleotides, the CDR3 is TGTGCCAGCAGCCGCAATGAGGGGTATTCCTACGAGCAGTACTTC.

Many counts were recorded for this clonotype. The chain recombines TRBV7-2 with TRBJ2-1; 10 nucleotides match TRBD2. V lost 3 bases, J lost 4 bases, and 6 bases stayed unmatched. Germline assignment: CDR1 SGHTA and CDR2 FQGNSA. The CDR3 covers 16 residues. The chain's CDR3 is CASSLLAGARYNEQFF. CDR3 DNA: TGTGCCAGCAGCTTGCTAGCGGGAGCACGGTACAATGAGCAGTTCTTC.

The CDR3 DNA follows: TGTGCCAGCTCACAGACAGGCTGGGATGGCTACACCTTC. It translates to CASSQTGWDGYTF. This chain connects TRBV18 to TRBJ1-2, with D maybe TRBD1 (6 bases). Looked up from germline, CDR1 is KGHSH and CDR2 is LQKENI. V was cut by 4 bases and J by 6 bases, with 12 bases left in between. This CDR3 is built from 13 residues.

This clonotype has a count of ten or more. V gene TRBV27 combines with J gene TRBJ2-2, with D unresolved. The CDR3 covers 11 residues. Trimming stripped 6 bases from V and 3 bases from J, with 2 bases between. Germline CDR1 is MNHEY and CDR2 is SMNVEV (reference sequence). The CDR3 is CASSYTGELFF. The DNA of the CDR3 is TGTGCCAGCAGCTACACCGGGGAGCTGTTTTTT.

This clonotype was seen only a few times. J is TRBJ2-1 and V is TRBV11-2; 14 bases are shared with TRBD2. Germline-derived CDR1 and CDR2 are SGHAT and FQNNGV. CDR3 size: 18 residues. Germline trimming cut 3 bases from V and 7 bases from J; bases unmatched to any gene: 11. CDR3 residues: CASSFLRLAGGPGNEQFF. The CDR3 nucleotides are TGTGCCAGCAGCTTCCTCCGACTAGCGGGAGGGCCGGGGAATGAGCAGTTCTTC.

This clonotype has at least ten counts. The CDR3 nucleotides read TGCGCCAGCAGCCTTACGACAGAGGCAGATACGCAGTATTTT. This sequence encodes CASSLTTEADTQYF. The chain joins TRBV5-1 to TRBJ2-3; weak D call: TRBD1 (5 bases). This CDR3 is 14 amino acids long. Germline CDR1 and CDR2: SGHRS and YFSETQ. Trimming cost V 4 bases and J 4 bases, with 13 bases left between them.

This clonotype was found many times. A junction boundary mismatches the germline segment, possibly from a read error. The chain is built from TRBV12-3 or TRBV12-4 and TRBJ1-2, with 7 bases fitting TRBD1. The CDR3 loop spans 15 amino acids. This chain's CDR3 is CANSFQQGLNYGYTF. CDR3 DNA sequence: TGTGCCAACAGTTTCCAACAGGGGCTCAACTATGGCTACACCTTC.

This clonotype was picked up many times. V gene TRBV29-1 combines with J gene TRBJ2-1; 9 positions agree with TRBD2. Germline CDR1 reads SQVTM; CDR2 reads ANQGSEA. CDR3 size: 16 residues. V shed 8 bases, J shed 5 bases, and the junction held 16 bases outside the gene matches. The DNA for the CDR3 is TGCAGCTTCAGGGGCGGGAGGGCCAGTCACCACAATGAGCAGTTCTTC. It specifies CSFRGGRASHHNEQFF.

This clonotype was observed at least ten times. V and J are TRBV12-3 or TRBV12-4 and TRBJ2-6, with 7 nucleotides matching TRBD1. The CDR3 covers 15 residues. Losses at the gene ends were 6 bases for V and 4 bases for J; bases not matched to a gene: 6. The CDR3 sequence: CASSHTGEGANVLTF. In DNA form, the CDR3 reads TGTGCCAGCAGCCACACAGGGGAGGGGGCCAACGTCCTGACTTTC.

There are many counts of this clonotype. The chain joins TRBV7-2 to TRBJ2-2, with 7 bases identical to TRBD2. The ends lost 8 bases at V and 4 bases at J; junction bases unmatched: 10. Germline assignment: CDR1 SGHTA and CDR2 FQGNSA. This CDR3 is built from 15 residues. The CDR3 DNA reads TGTGCCAGCGTGGAAGCGGGAACTATCACCGGGGAGCTGTTTTTT. Translation: CASVEAGTITGELFF.

This clonotype was counted ten times or more. The V and J genes are TRBV12-3 or TRBV12-4 and TRBJ1-5; 10 bases agree with TRBD1. The CDR3 is 15 amino acids. V shed 6 bases and J 4 bases; nucleotides not matched to a gene: 6. DNA for the CDR3: TGTGCCAGCAGGGGGACAGGGGCTGGAAATCAGCCCCAGCATTTT. Amino acid sequence: CASRGTGAGNQPQHF.

This clonotype was seen at least ten times. The chain joins TRBV12-3 or TRBV12-4 to TRBJ2-2, with D perhaps matching TRBD1 (6 bases). This CDR3 has 15 residues. V gave up 4 bases and J gave up 7 bases, with 16 bases separating them. Here the CDR3 DNA reads TGTGCCAGCAGTTGGTTATCGGACAGAATCGGGGAGCTGTTTTTT. It specifies CASSWLSDRIGELFF.

This clonotype was detected ten times or more. This chain uses TRBV7-2 with TRBJ2-7, with D perhaps TRBD1 (5 bases). CDR1 is SGHTA and CDR2 is FQGNSA in the germline V gene. The CDR3 runs 15 residues. Between the trimmed V and J ends, which lost 3 bases and 3 bases, there was a span of 15 bases. The chain's CDR3 is CASSFGRAGNYEQYF. The CDR3 DNA follows: TGTGCCAGCAGCTTTGGCAGGGCAGGGAACTACGAGCAGTACTTC.

This clonotype was counted many times. This chain connects TRBV3-1 to TRBJ2-7; D unresolved. V lost 2 bases and J lost 6, with 11 bases in between. Germline CDR1 and CDR2: LGHDT and YNNKEL (reference sequence). The CDR3 is 13 residues long. The CDR3 DNA is TGTGCCAGCAGCCAAAGCCCGAATAGCGAGCAGTACTTC. Its protein is CASSQSPNSEQYF.

This clonotype has a count of ten or more. V and J are TRBV27 and TRBJ2-3; 11 nucleotides line up with TRBD1. CDR3 length equals 15 residues. The J segment lost 3 bases and the V segment lost 8 bases, leaving 7 bases of the junction unmatched. Germline values: CDR1 MNHEY, CDR2 SMNVEV (reference sequence). The CDR3: CASLAGTGGTDTQYF. Here the CDR3 DNA reads TGTGCCAGCTTAGCCGGGACAGGGGGTACAGATACGCAGTATTTT.

About this clonotype itself: Since a much larger clone is just one base distant, this may be a read error. The rearrangement uses TRBV15 and TRBJ2-1; D remains unclear. Germline CDR1 LNHNV, CDR2 YYDKDF (reference sequence). This CDR3 comprises 13 residues. Here the CDR3 DNA reads TGTGCCACCAGTCTCGACCCTAGGAATGTGCAGTTCTTC. This encodes CATSLDPRNVQFF. The full variable domain, its missing parts supplied by reference TRBV15 and TRBJ2-1, is DAMVIQNPRYQVTQFGKPVTLSCSQTLNHNVMYWYQQKSSQAPKLLFHYYDKDFNNEADTPDNFQSRRPNTSFCFLDIRSPGLGDTAMYLCATSLDPRNVQFFGPGTRLTVL.

This clonotype was counted ten times or more. The genes are TRBV6-5 and TRBJ2-7; the match to TRBD2 covers 9 bases. The CDR3 is 19 amino acids. CDR1 is MNHEY, CDR2 SVGAGI, per germline. With V trimmed by 0 bases and J by 3 bases, 15 bases remained unmatched. CDR3 in amino acids: CASSYSKETGTSPNYEQYF. DNA of the CDR3: TGTGCCAGCAGTTACTCCAAAGAGACCGGGACTAGCCCAAACTACGAGCAGTACTTC.

This clonotype has ten or more counts. The chain is built from TRBV5-6 and TRBJ1-6; D is uncertain. CDR1 and CDR2 from the germline V gene are SGHDT and YYEEEE. The CDR3 consists of 12 residues. Trimming removed 1 base from V and 9 bases from J, with 5 bases in between. The CDR3 DNA reads TGTGCCAGCAGCTTGCTTGGTTCACCCCTCCACTTT. Translation gives CASSLLGSPLHF.

This clonotype occurred many times. V gene TRBV12-3 or TRBV12-4 combines with J gene TRBJ2-4; possibly TRBD1 for D (6 bases). The ends were cut back, 3 bases at V and 8 bases at J, with 11 bases in the middle. The length of the CDR3 is 13 residues. In DNA form, the CDR3 reads TGTGCCAGCAGTTTTCAGGGGCCCGACATTCAGTACTTC. The encoded protein is CASSFQGPDIQYF.